The 11 T cell receptor beta chains reported below all come from one sample, sequenced in a study of shared clonotypes between healthy human individuals. TCRdb keeps only in-frame clones here, not all; method: immunoSEQ multiplex PCR. This sample carries about 2 million clones, 90% to 95% of them seen once, and the ten largest clones take roughly 0.13%. Sequencing was done on a sample of naive CD4+ T cells sorted from blood. Sample subset: CD45RA+ positively selected. These receptors were collected from a man younger than 35 in good health.

The chain employs TRBV7-2 and TRBJ2-1; D remains unclear. The CDR3 is 14 residues long. CDR1 and CDR2 (germline): SGHTA, FQGNSA. Trimming cost V 5 bases and J 5 bases, with 13 bases left between them. The CDR3 protein is CASSPPGANNEQFF. The CDR3 region has the DNA TGTGCCAGCAGCCCCCCCGGAGCCAACAATGAGCAGTTCTTC.

The table lists this clone with a count of one. J is TRBJ2-5 and V is TRBV9, with no clear D. From germline, CDR1 is SGDLS and CDR2 YYNGEE. The CDR3 has 15 residues. V was pared by 0 bases and J by 5 bases, with 14 bases between. This CDR3 is CASSVEGFFLETQYF. DNA for the CDR3: TGTGCCAGCAGCGTAGAAGGGTTTTTCCTGGAGACCCAGTACTTC.

This chain links TRBV25-1 with TRBJ1-1; a possible D gene is TRBD1 (6 bases). Trimming took off 6 bases at V and 0 bases at J, with 23 bases between the two ends. This CDR3 is built from 18 residues. Germline CDR1 and CDR2: MGHDK and SYGVNS. As DNA, the CDR3 is TGTGCCAGCAGCCCTCACCCAGGGGAAAACGACATGAACACTGAAGCTTTCTTT. It translates to CASSPHPGENDMNTEAFF. Full variable domain (remainder filled in from reference TRBV25-1 and TRBJ1-1): EADIYQTPRYLVIGTGKKITLECSQTMGHDKMYWYQQDPGMELHLIHYSYGVNSTEKGDLSSESTVSRIRTEHFPLTLESARPSHTSQYLCASSPHPGENDMNTEAFFGQGTRLTVV.

V and J are TRBV29-1 and TRBJ1-2, with 7 bases aligning to TRBD1. This CDR3 comprises 12 residues. From germline, CDR1 is SQVTM and CDR2 ANQGSEA. With V trimmed by 4 bases and J by 3 bases, 2 bases remained unmatched. CDR3 in DNA: TGCAGCGTTGCGCAGGGGGACTATGGCTACACCTTC. It yields the protein CSVAQGDYGYTF.

V gene TRBV11-1 combines with J gene TRBJ2-3; weak D call: TRBD2 (6 bases). Between the trimmed V and J ends, which lost 6 bases and 0 bases, there was a span of 10 bases. CDR1 is SGHAT, CDR2 FQDESV, per germline (reference sequence). The CDR3 spans 14 residues. The CDR3: CASSLSGSTDTQYF. The CDR3 coding sequence is TGTGCCAGCAGTCTTAGCGGTAGCACAGATACGCAGTATTTT.

V and J are TRBV7-2 and TRBJ2-5; no clear D gene. The germline V gene encodes CDR1 SGHTA and CDR2 FQGNSA. The CDR3 length is 17 residues. Trimming stripped 6 bases from V and 5 bases from J, with 25 bases between. This chain's CDR3 is CASSFTPLRSPSETQYF. Written as DNA, the CDR3 is TGTGCCAGCAGTTTTACCCCCCTGAGGTCCCCAAGCGAGACCCAGTACTTC.

V is TRBV15 and J is TRBJ2-5, with D possibly called TRBD1 or TRBD2 (7 bases each). This CDR3 is built from 13 residues. V lost 6 bases to trimming and J lost 2 bases, with 10 bases between them. Germline V lookup: CDR1 LNHNV, CDR2 YYDKDF (reference sequence). The CDR3 coding sequence is TGTGCCACCAGTCAGGGGGGGCAAGAGACCCAGTACTTC. Its protein product is CATSQGGQETQYF.

The CDR3 coding sequence is TGTGCCAGCAGCTTTTCAGAGACCCAGTACTTC. Translating it yields CASSFSETQYF. V and J are TRBV11-2 and TRBJ2-5; D is unclear. The CDR3 spans 11 residues. Trimming stripped 3 bases from V and 4 bases from J, with 3 bases between. Germline V gene lookup returns CDR1 SGHAT and CDR2 FQNNGV.

The table lists this clone with a few counts. J is TRBJ1-1 and V is TRBV30; tentatively, D is TRBD1 (5 bases). The CDR3 runs 13 residues. Germline values: CDR1 GTSNPN, CDR2 SVGIG (reference sequence). The ends were cut back, 2 bases at V and 1 base at J, with 8 bases in the middle. The DNA for the CDR3 is TGTGCCTGGAGTTACGGACAGAACACTGAAGCTTTCTTT. It yields the protein CAWSYGQNTEAFF.

This rearrangement joins TRBV7-2 to TRBJ2-5, with D possibly called TRBD1 or TRBD2 (5 bases each). CDR3 length: 13 amino acids. V was cut by 8 bases and J by 2 bases, with 12 bases left in between. The germline gives CDR1 SGHTA, CDR2 FQGNSA. The CDR3 region is CASLGRAQETQYF. For the CDR3, the DNA is TGTGCCAGCCTGGGGCGGGCTCAAGAGACCCAGTACTTC.

Concerning this clone itself: The same CDR3 is also encoded by other DNA sequences in this sample. The chain joins TRBV7-2 to TRBJ2-7; D is ambiguous. CDR1 SGHTA and CDR2 FQGNSA come from the germline V gene. The CDR3 runs to 11 residues. V was clipped by 2 bases and J by 6 bases, with 5 bases between them. CDR3: CASSLFGEQYF. In DNA form, the CDR3 reads TGTGCCAGCAGCTTATTCGGCGAGCAGTACTTC.